The subject of this entry is one T cell receptor beta chain. This entry is derived from a study of blood T cell repertoires in COVID-19. CDR1 and CDR2 from the germline V gene are LGHDT and YNNKEL (reference sequence). V was cut by 6 bases and J by 9 bases, with 12 bases left in between. The CDR3 is 13 residues long. Under the authors' procedure: Amplification of reference gene primers was used by the study to estimate nucleated cell counts. Data came from immunoSEQ multiplex PCR; TCRdb stores just in-frame clones and leaves some out. Clone size and the V and J calls come from that table; the DNA yielded D and trimming. The repertoire holds approximately 200,000 clones, with around 87% as singletons.

This clonotype was obtained from a woman younger than 45 with active or convalescent COVID-19. Sequences were obtained from peripheral blood. The chain carries TRBV3-1 (or the pseudogene TRBV3-2) and TRBJ1-6, with a weak D call TRBD1 (5 bases). The CDR3 loop is CASSGQGSSPLHF. CDR3 sequence (DNA): TGTGCCAGCAGTGGGCAGGGTTCTTCACCCCTCCACTTT.